The T cell receptor (beta chain) under discussion was sequenced for a study of cytomegalovirus exposure and HLA in healthy donors. Whole-study results and caveats: Several top significant clusters appeared, in a later analysis, to be linked to common viral pathogens. Immune exposure was documented only through CMV serostatus.

This clone was seen more than once but under ten times. What it binds is unknown. This sample includes further DNA sequences coding for the same CDR3. The PCR used 60 Vbeta and 13 Jbeta primers. Produced via immunoSEQ multiplex PCR; TCRdb's table is partial and in-frame only. The table shows about 190,000 clones, with more than 75% occurring only once. This CDR3 comprises 13 residues. With 0 bases removed from V and 3 bases from J, the gap between germline ends came to 6 bases. CDR1 is SGHRS, CDR2 YFSETQ, per germline. Sample: PBMCs. The receptor was isolated from a man aged 25-45 years in good health and CMV-seronegative. The chain links TRBV5-1 to TRBJ2-5; no clear D gene. DNA for the CDR3: TGCGCCAGCAGCTTGGTGGCAGAAGAGACCCAGTACTTC. Translation: CASSLVAEETQYF.